The rows below give T cell receptor beta chains drawn from one sample of a study of blood T cell repertoires in COVID-19. Some clones are missing from TCRdb's copy, which holds only in-frame ones; the method was immunoSEQ multiplex PCR. The data contain fewer than 300,000 clones, 70% to 90% of them singletons. Sequencing was done on a sample of peripheral blood. The origin of the receptors is a woman aged 45-59 years with acute or convalescent COVID-19. Both conserved end residues are part of each CDR3. A D gene is named only where the DNA matches it firmly. Clone sizes are given selectively: once, few, many, or a class where the clone is expanded.

>TRBJ2-6|NA|NA|TRBV7-6
TGTGCCAGCAGCTTAATGGGCGCGGGGGCCAACGTCCTGACTTTC
CASSLMGAGANVLTF
>TRBJ2-1|TRBD2|NA|TRBV28
TGTGCCAGCCCCCCTAGCGGGAGGGACAATGAGCAGTTCTTC
CASPPSGRDNEQFF
>TRBJ2-5|TRBD1|NA|TRBV4-1
TGCGCCAGCAGCTTGGCTCCGGACAGGGGATCCGAGACCCAGTACTTC
CASSLAPDRGSETQYF
>TRBJ2-5|NA|NA|TRBV28
TGTGCCAGCAGTTCACAAGAGACCCAGTACTTC
CASSSQETQYF
>TRBJ2-5|TRBD2|few|TRBV24-1
TGTGCCACCAGTGATCACTTAGCGGGAGTGTATGAGACCCAGTACTTC
CATSDHLAGVYETQYF
>TRBJ1-5|NA|NA|TRBV19
TGTGCCAGTAGTACGCGCCAGGGTATCGGTCAGCCCCAGCATTTT
CASSTRQGIGQPQHF
>TRBJ1-2|TRBD1|NA|TRBV5-1
TGCGCCAGCAGCCCACTCATAAGGCAGGGGGCTCGGGGCTACACCTTC
CASSPLIRQGARGYTF
>TRBJ2-7|TRBD2|few|TRBV18
TGTGCCAGCTCACCAGACGGACTAGCGGGAGCCCACGAGCAGTACTTC
CASSPDGLAGAHEQYF
>TRBJ2-7|TRBD2|NA|TRBV6-1
TGTGCCAGCAGGGAACCAGCACTAGCGGGCAGCTCCTACGAGCAGTACTTC
CASREPALAGSSYEQYF
>TRBJ2-5|NA|NA|TRBV5-1
TGCGCCAGCAGCTTGGAGGGGCGGGAGACCCAGTACTTC
CASSLEGRETQYF
>TRBJ2-7|NA|NA|TRBV19
TGTGCCAGTAGACTAAGGGGGGGCGGAAGCTCCTACGAGCAGTACTTC
CASRLRGGGSSYEQYF
>TRBJ2-7|NA|NA|TRBV4-3
TGCGCCAGCAGCCAACAGGGTAAGCTGGGCGAGCAGTACTTC
CASSQQGKLGEQYF
>TRBJ2-1|TRBD1|NA|TRBV7-9
TGTGCCAGCAGCCCGGGACAGGGTTTCTACAATGAGCAGTTCTTC
CASSPGQGFYNEQFF
>TRBJ2-2|NA|NA|TRBV10-3
TGTGCCACCCAAGACAGGGAGGACACCGGGGAGCTGTTTTTT
CATQDREDTGELFF
>TRBJ1-3|TRBD1|few|TRBV9
TGTGCCAGCAGCGAAACAGGGGGGGACACCATATATTTT
CASSETGGDTIYF
>TRBJ2-1|NA|NA|TRBV28
TGTGCCAGCCGACAGGGACTCGGGCTTGGGCAGTTCTTC
CASRQGLGLGQFF
>TRBJ1-3|TRBD1|NA|TRBV27
TGTGCCAGCAGTTTAACAGAGACAGGGAATGGAAACACCATATATTTT
CASSLTETGNGNTIYF
>TRBJ2-1|NA|NA|TRBV30
TGTGCCTGGAGCAAGGCTTCCACGGAGGAGCAGTTCTTC
CAWSKASTEEQFF
>TRBJ1-1|TRBD1|few|TRBV6-1
TGTGCCAGCAGTGAAAGGATACAGGGGGGGACTGAAGCTTTCTTT
CASSERIQGGTEAFF
>TRBJ2-7|TRBD1|NA|TRBV7-2
TGTGCCAGCAGCCTCCGGGACAGGGACCCCTACGAGCAGTACTTC
CASSLRDRDPYEQYF
>TRBJ2-7|NA|NA|TRBV9
TGTGCCAGCAGCGTAGGCGGCAGATACGAGCAGTACTTC
CASSVGGRYEQYF
>TRBJ2-7|TRBD1|once|TRBV7-9
TGTGCCAGCAGCTTATCTCTCGGGACAGGGATTTCCTACGAGCAGTACTTC
CASSLSLGTGISYEQYF